The 27 T cell receptor beta chains in this list originate from one sample, sequenced in a study of response to subunit inactivated influenza vaccine (dated by TCRdb to the late 2010s). Library method: RT-PCR. Reads for this sample came from an Illumina HiSeq 2500. TCRdb's own reprocessing of the public reads used fastp at Q25 and MiXCR and kept productive beta chains. Each entry merges the rows of one CDR3 protein and shows their most common DNA and genes. The sample table records more than 150,000 distinct CDR3 sequences; roughly 8.7% of these occur just once. The top ten hold 11% of the sample. The sequencing used non-naive T cells sorted from PBMCs, collected on the day of vaccination. Explained via the paper, the cell subset or site label denotes: memory T cell fraction. The receptors stem from a man aged 45-65 years who received an inactivated influenza vaccine. Donor details come from another sample of the same person, matched by shared clones.

This clonotype appeared a few times. This sequence joins TRBV30 and TRBJ2-7, with 8 nucleotides matching TRBD2. Germline lookup yields CDR1 GTSNPN and CDR2 SVGIG (reference sequence). The CDR3 has 12 residues. The junction had 1 base not matched to a gene; V was cut back by 3 bases and J by 3 bases. The CDR3 here is CAWSREGYEQYF. Written as DNA, the CDR3 is TGTGCCTGGAGCCGGGAGGGCTACGAGCAGTACTTC.

The table lists this clonotype with a few counts. The CDR3 region is CSAKGLSYEQYF. The CDR3 DNA follows: TGCAGTGCTAAGGGTCTGAGCTACGAGCAGTACTTC. The chain carries TRBV20-1 and TRBJ2-7; D remains ambiguous. CDR1 DFQATT and CDR2 SNEGSKA come from the germline V gene (reference sequence). The CDR3 loop spans 12 amino acids. Between the trimmed V and J ends, which lost 4 bases and 3 bases, there was a span of 10 bases.

This sequence joins TRBV28 and TRBJ2-1, with 7 bases that match TRBD1. The CDR3 runs 15 residues. The germline gives CDR1 MDHEN, CDR2 SYDVKM. Losses at the gene ends were 5 bases for V and 4 bases for J; bases not matched to a gene: 8. CDR3 DNA: TGTGCCAGCAGTCCAGGGGGAACGGGTTACAATGAGCAGTTCTTC. Translating it yields CASSPGGTGYNEQFF.

The chain recombines TRBV15 with TRBJ2-5; no clear D gene. The CDR3 has 14 amino acids. Germline CDR1 reads LNHNV; CDR2 reads YYDKDF (reference sequence). The germline V and J ends were trimmed by 1 base and 2 bases, with 8 bases remaining between them. CDR3 protein: CATSRASYQETQYF. CDR3 coding DNA: TGTGCCACCAGCAGAGCGAGCTATCAAGAGACCCAGTACTTC.

This clonotype was detected many times. This chain uses TRBV7-6 with TRBJ2-1; 10 bases fit TRBD2. This CDR3 has 17 residues. The germline V gene encodes CDR1 SGHVS and CDR2 FNYEAQ. Losses at the gene ends were 2 bases for V and 5 bases for J; bases not matched to a gene: 9. The CDR3 bases are TGTGCCAGCAGCTTAAATCTACTAGCGGGGTCCCACAATGAGCAGTTCTTC. This sequence encodes CASSLNLLAGSHNEQFF.

This chain joins TRBV7-2 and TRBJ2-7, with D possibly called TRBD1 or TRBD2 (6 bases each). CDR1 and CDR2 from the germline V gene are SGHTA and FQGNSA. Trimming pared 7 bases from V and 4 bases from J, leaving 14 bases between. The CDR3 is 13 amino acids. The CDR3 DNA sequence: TGTGCCAGCACCGGGGGCGGGCAATACGAGCAGTACTTC. Its translation: CASTGGGQYEQYF.

The chain is built from TRBV12-3 or TRBV12-4 and TRBJ2-7; D remains ambiguous. The CDR3 totals 15 residues. V lost 6 bases, J lost 0 bases, and 15 bases lay in between. The CDR3: CASSHSRLPSYEQYF. In nucleotides, the CDR3 is TGTGCCAGCAGCCATAGCAGGTTACCCTCCTACGAGCAGTACTTC.

The chain couples TRBV6-6 to TRBJ2-3, with 8 bases fitting TRBD2. Germline loops: CDR1 MNHNY, CDR2 SVGAGI (reference sequence). The length of the CDR3 is 12 residues. J was trimmed by 8 bases and V by 6 bases; bases with no gene match: 4. The CDR3 loop is CASRGTRSTQYF. The CDR3 DNA reads TGTGCCAGCAGAGGGACTAGGAGTACGCAGTATTTT.

This clonotype was seen ten or more times. The chain links TRBV5-1 to TRBJ1-2; D is perhaps TRBD1 (6 bases). V shed 2 bases and J shed 6 bases, with 14 bases lying between them. The CDR3 is made up of 14 amino acids. Germline V gives CDR1 SGHRS, CDR2 YFSETQ. CDR3 in DNA: TGCGCCAGCAGCTTACTACAGGGATCAGATGGCTACACCTTC. Translated: CASSLLQGSDGYTF.

This clonotype was seen only a few times. V usage is TRBV5-1 and J usage is TRBJ1-1; D is unclear. The CDR3 contains 14 residues. Trimming removed 0 bases at V and 5 bases at J, with 11 bases between. In germline, CDR1 is SGHRS, CDR2 YFSETQ. The CDR3 nucleotides read TGCGCCAGCAGCTTGGCTCAGAGTAGAACTGAAGCTTTCTTT. Translated: CASSLAQSRTEAFF. Full variable domain (rest looked up from reference TRBV5-1 and TRBJ1-1): KAGVTQTPRYLIKTRGQQVTLSCSPISGHRSVSWYQQTPGQGLQFLFEYFSETQRNKGNFPGRFSGRQFSNSRSEMNVSTLELGDSALYLCASSLAQSRTEAFFGQGTRLTVV.

The gene calls are TRBV20-1 and TRBJ1-1, with a possible D match to TRBD1 (5 bases). V was shortened by 4 bases and J by 5 bases, with 17 bases between the two germline ends. The length of the CDR3 is 14 residues. The germline V gene has CDR1 DFQATT and CDR2 SNEGSKA (reference sequence). CDR3 in DNA: TGCAGTGCTACACCCCCGGGGGGTTTTACTGAAGCTTTCTTT. This sequence encodes CSATPPGGFTEAFF.

This clonotype was found a few times. The rearrangement links TRBV20-1 to TRBJ2-1; 9 positions agree with TRBD2. The CDR3 has 16 amino acids. V dropped 4 bases and J dropped 0; count of bases not matched to a gene: 7. CDR1 and CDR2 from the germline V gene are DFQATT and SNEGSKA (reference sequence). The CDR3 loop reads CSAIAGGHISYNEQFF. The CDR3, as DNA: TGCAGTGCTATTGCGGGGGGGCACATCTCCTACAATGAGCAGTTCTTC.

This clonotype was observed a handful of times. The CDR3 DNA sequence: TGTGCCATCAGTCCCAGGGGGCAAGGCAATCAGCCCCAGCATTTT. The encoded protein is CAISPRGQGNQPQHF. The chain carries TRBV10-3 and TRBJ1-5, with TRBD1 identical over 8 bases. The CDR3 has 15 residues. Per the germline V gene, CDR1 is ENHRY and CDR2 is SYGVKD. Trimming cost V 5 bases and J 2 bases; bases outside gene matches: 5.

Only a few counts were recorded for this clonotype. V gene TRBV30 combines with J gene TRBJ1-5, with a possible D match to TRBD1 (5 bases). CDR1 is GTSNPN and CDR2 is SVGIG in the germline V gene (reference sequence). Trimming cost V 2 bases and J 7 bases, with 15 bases left between them. This CDR3 comprises 14 residues. The CDR3 sequence is CAWSQPQGGQPQHF. In DNA form, the CDR3 reads TGTGCCTGGAGTCAACCCCAGGGAGGGCAGCCCCAGCATTTT.

This clonotype has at least ten counts. The gene calls are TRBV2 and TRBJ2-1; D remains ambiguous. CDR3 length: 14 residues. The V end was cut by 3 bases, the J end by 6 bases, with 12 bases between. Germline lookup yields CDR1 SNHLY and CDR2 FYNNEI. The CDR3, as DNA: TGTGCCAGCAGTGACTTCCTAGATAGCAATGAGCAGTTCTTC. Translated: CASSDFLDSNEQFF.

The chain carries TRBV10-1 and TRBJ2-1; D ambiguous. The V and J ends lost 3 bases and 15 bases respectively, with 15 bases between them. This CDR3 has 12 amino acids. Germline CDR1 and CDR2: WNHNN and SYGVQD (reference sequence). Written as DNA, the CDR3 is TGCGCCAGCAGTGATGGCGCTCCTTGGCGGTTCTTC. Translated, it gives CASSDGAPWRFF.

This clonotype came up many times. This chain joins TRBV12-3 or TRBV12-4 and TRBJ2-1; 9 bases align to TRBD1. This CDR3 comprises 15 residues. Losses at the gene ends were 6 bases for V and 4 bases for J; bases not matched to a gene: 7. Here the CDR3 DNA reads TGTGCCAGCAGACGTCCCGGGACAGGGTACAATGAGCAGTTCTTC. The encoded protein is CASRRPGTGYNEQFF.

The chain joins TRBV7-8 to TRBJ2-7, with 8 nucleotides matching TRBD1. Losses at the gene ends were 0 bases for V and 2 bases for J; bases not matched to a gene: 3. The CDR3 is 15 residues long. From germline, CDR1 is SGHVS and CDR2 FQNEAQ. CDR3 sequence: CASSLAPGQAYEQYF. The CDR3 nucleotides are TGTGCCAGCAGCTTAGCGCCGGGACAGGCCTACGAGCAGTACTTC.

A few counts support this clonotype. The chain has TRBV5-1 and TRBJ1-1; 9 bases map to TRBD1. The junction had 6 bases not matched to a gene; V was cut back by 0 bases and J by 0 bases. This CDR3 comprises 17 residues. In germline, CDR1 is SGHRS, CDR2 YFSETQ. CDR3 in amino acids: CASSLAKGTGMNTEAFF. The CDR3 nucleotides are TGCGCCAGCAGCTTGGCCAAGGGGACAGGGATGAACACTGAAGCTTTCTTT.

The J gene is TRBJ2-7, the V gene TRBV7-2; 9 bases map to TRBD2. CDR1 is SGHTA, CDR2 FQGNSA, per germline. The CDR3 covers 17 residues. J lost 3 bases, V lost 1 base, and 10 bases had no gene match. The CDR3 spells CASSLVGGTSSFYEQYF. The CDR3 DNA reads as TGTGCCAGCAGCTTAGTAGGAGGGACTAGCAGTTTCTACGAGCAGTACTTC.

This clonotype has a count of ten or more. V and J are TRBV12-3 or TRBV12-4 and TRBJ1-6; D unresolved. The CDR3 loop spans 14 amino acids. Deletions cut 5 bases from V and 7 bases from J, with 12 bases between. The CDR3 loop is CASSGGLPNSPLHF. The CDR3 DNA sequence: TGTGCCAGCAGTGGCGGACTGCCCAATTCACCCCTCCACTTT.

This clonotype was found a few times. The rearrangement links TRBV11-2 to TRBJ2-1, with 8 bases aligning to TRBD1. V lost 5 bases and J lost 7; bases outside the gene matches: 10. The germline V gene has CDR1 SGHAT and CDR2 FQNNGV. The CDR3 is made up of 15 amino acids. CDR3 sequence (DNA): TGTGCCAGCAGCAAGTACGACAGGGGTGGGAATGAGCAGTTCTTC. Encoded protein: CASSKYDRGGNEQFF.

This clonotype was seen a handful of times. This chain links TRBV20-1 with TRBJ1-2; D not resolved. Germline CDR1 is DFQATT and CDR2 is SNEGSKA (reference sequence). The CDR3 is 13 residues long. The V gene lost 0 bases and the J gene lost 4 bases, with 9 bases spanning the gap. The CDR3 reads CSARESISYGYTF. CDR3 DNA sequence: TGCAGTGCTAGAGAGAGCATTTCCTATGGCTACACCTTC.

The chain uses TRBV10-3 and TRBJ1-6, with D unresolved. This CDR3 has 15 amino acids. CDR1 is ENHRY, CDR2 SYGVKD, per germline. V gave up 3 bases and J gave up 4 bases, with 10 bases separating them. CDR3 in DNA: TGTGCCATCAGTGAAGGACGTTCTTATAATTCACCCCTCCACTTT. Translating gives CAISEGRSYNSPLHF.

This clonotype has ten or more counts. CDR3 residues: CASSSDTGETEAFF. Written as DNA, the CDR3 is TGCGCCAGCAGCTCCGACACGGGCGAGACTGAAGCTTTCTTT. This chain joins TRBV5-1 and TRBJ1-1; D gene unclear. The CDR3 is made up of 14 amino acids. Trimming took 3 bases from V and 5 from J, leaving 14 bases between them. Germline loops: CDR1 SGHRS, CDR2 YFSETQ.

This clonotype came up many times. This chain connects TRBV7-2 to TRBJ2-1; 8 nucleotides match TRBD2. The CDR3 runs to 16 residues. The germline gives CDR1 SGHTA, CDR2 FQGNSA. The junction had 5 bases not matched to a gene; V was cut back by 1 base and J by 3 bases. The CDR3 DNA is TGTGCCAGCAGCTTAGGGGCGGGGGGCTTCTACAATGAGCAGTTCTTC. As protein: CASSLGAGGFYNEQFF.

This clonotype was counted a few times. The CDR3 loop is CASSDPGGWGGRSYNEQFF. DNA for the CDR3: TGTGCCAGCAGCGATCCGGGGGGCTGGGGCGGACGCTCCTACAATGAGCAGTTCTTC. The chain has TRBV11-1 and TRBJ2-1, with D perhaps matching TRBD2 (7 bases). V was clipped by 5 bases and J by 0 bases, with 23 bases between them. CDR1 SGHAT and CDR2 FQDESV come from the germline V gene (reference sequence). The CDR3 extends over 19 amino acids.